A selection of T cell receptor beta chains follows, all from one sample in a study of T cells in Graves' hyperthyroidism and ophthalmopathy. A single record per CDR3 protein comes from TCRdb applying MiXCR to the multiplex PCR reads. Found here are hundreds of thousands of distinct CDR3 sequences, about 43% of them singletons; the top ten hold 8.2%. Material for sequencing was peripheral blood or thyroid tissue (not recorded which). The receptors come from a woman under 30 with Graves' hyperthyroidism. The CDR3 runs from the conserved cysteine through the conserved F or W. The D gene is left open where the match is weak. The listing skips clone size in some rows; elsewhere it reads once, few, many or a size class.

J: TRBJ1-5
D: NA
size: once
V: TRBV20-1
DNA: TGCAGTGCTAGAGACAGGAAGCATCCCCTTCTTGGGCATTTT
CDR3: CSARDRKHPLLGHF

J: TRBJ1-5
D: NA
size: few
V: TRBV10-3
DNA: TGTGCCAGCAGTGACTCGATGGTGCCAGGGAGTAGCAATCAGCCCCAGCATTTT
CDR3: CASSDSMVPGSSNQPQHF

J: TRBJ2-7
D: NA
size: NA
V: TRBV4-1
DNA: TGCGCCAGCAGCCAAGTTAACAGTGAAAGGAGGCAGTACTTC
CDR3: CASSQVNSERRQYF

J: TRBJ1-4
D: NA
size: NA
V: TRBV24-1
DNA: TGTGCCACCAGTGCTACGGGGCCCGGTGAAAAACTGTTTTTT
CDR3: CATSATGPGEKLFF

J: TRBJ2-7
D: NA
size: NA
V: TRBV29-1
DNA: TGCAGCGCCCGAGGGGCTGGCGATCGGGACGAGCAGTACTTC
CDR3: CSARGAGDRDEQYF

J: TRBJ1-2
D: NA
size: few
V: TRBV11-2
DNA: TGTGCCAGCAGCTCCGGGACCGGCCGATATGGCTACACCTTC
CDR3: CASSSGTGRYGYTF

J: TRBJ2-5
D: TRBD2
size: many
V: TRBV29-1
DNA: TGCAGCCTCCGAGGGACTAGGTCCCAAGAGACCCAGTACTTC
CDR3: CSLRGTRSQETQYF

J: TRBJ2-5
D: NA
size: NA
V: TRBV7-9
DNA: TGTGCCAGGGCATTAGGGGGAGGGTGGGGCCAAGAGACCCAGTACTTC
CDR3: CARALGGGWGQETQYF

J: TRBJ1-1
D: NA
size: few
V: TRBV20-1
DNA: TGCAGTGCTAATCAGGGCAACAGGGTGAGAACTGAAGCTTTCTTT
CDR3: CSANQGNRVRTEAFF

J: TRBJ2-7
D: TRBD1
size: few
V: TRBV2
DNA: TGTGCCAGCAGCCAAGAACACGACAGGGGCCAGGAGCAGTACTTC
CDR3: CASSQEHDRGQEQYF

J: TRBJ1-2
D: NA
size: NA
V: TRBV14
DNA: TGTGCCAGCAGCCAAGGGGGCCCCTATGGCTACACCTTC
CDR3: CASSQGGPYGYTF

J: TRBJ1-4
D: TRBD1
size: NA
V: TRBV7-9
DNA: TGTGCCAGCATAAGCTTGGTAGGGACAGATGAAAAACTGTTTTTT
CDR3: CASISLVGTDEKLFF

J: TRBJ2-7
D: NA
size: many
V: TRBV7-8
DNA: TGTGCCAGCAGTAGCGTCTACGAGCAGTACTTC
CDR3: CASSSVYEQYF

J: TRBJ2-7
D: TRBD1
size: few
V: TRBV7-2
DNA: TGTGCCAGCAGCCTGGTAATGGGACAGGGGGACTCCTACGAGCAGTACTTC
CDR3: CASSLVMGQGDSYEQYF

J: TRBJ1-2
D: TRBD1
size: few
V: TRBV7-4
DNA: TGTGCCAGCAGCACAGGGGGCGGAGATGGCTACACCTTC
CDR3: CASSTGGGDGYTF

J: TRBJ1-6
D: NA
size: many
V: TRBV2
DNA: TGTGCCAGGGGGACCGGGGAAAGATCACCCCTCCACTTT
CDR3: CARGTGERSPLHF

J: TRBJ1-5
D: NA
size: many
V: TRBV7-2
DNA: TGTGCCAGCAGCTTAATTCGGGAGCAGCCCCAGCATTTT
CDR3: CASSLIREQPQHF

J: TRBJ2-7
D: TRBD2
size: NA
V: TRBV7-9
DNA: TGTGCCAGCAGCCAAGGGTCCCTAGCGGGAGTTCACGAGCAGTACTTC
CDR3: CASSQGSLAGVHEQYF

J: TRBJ1-6
D: NA
size: many
V: TRBV14
DNA: TGTGCCAGCAGCCGCGTCCCCAGGAATTCACCCCTCCACTTT
CDR3: CASSRVPRNSPLHF

J: TRBJ1-5
D: NA
size: NA
V: TRBV19
DNA: TGTGCCAGCAGTCTAGGGAGGGGTGGTAATCAGCCCCAGCATTTT
CDR3: CASSLGRGGNQPQHF

J: TRBJ2-5
D: TRBD2
size: NA
V: TRBV19
DNA: TGTGCCAGTAGTATTGGAGCGGGAGGGTCCCAAGAGACCCAGTACTTC
CDR3: CASSIGAGGSQETQYF

J: TRBJ2-7
D: TRBD1
size: NA
V: TRBV12-3/TRBV12-4
DNA: TGTGCCACCAGTGACCTTGACAGGGGGACGGCGTACTTC
CDR3: CATSDLDRGTAYF

J: TRBJ1-5
D: TRBD1
size: many
V: TRBV9
DNA: TGTGCCAGCAGCCCGGACAGGGATCAGCCCCAGCATTTT
CDR3: CASSPDRDQPQHF

J: TRBJ1-1
D: NA
size: NA
V: TRBV25-1
DNA: TGTGCCAGCGTAGAAGGAAACACTGAAGCTTTCTTT
CDR3: CASVEGNTEAFF

J: TRBJ2-1
D: NA
size: NA
V: TRBV11-2
DNA: TGTGCCAGCAGCTTATCCGACGGCAATGAGCAGTTCTTC
CDR3: CASSLSDGNEQFF

J: TRBJ2-7
D: TRBD1
size: NA
V: TRBV2
DNA: TGTGCCAGCAGACAGGGGTTCGGCGAGCAGTACTTC
CDR3: CASRQGFGEQYF

J: TRBJ1-2
D: NA
size: NA
V: TRBV10-3
DNA: TGTGCCATCAAGAGTTCATCCAGTGGCGGCCGCGGCTACACCTTC
CDR3: CAIKSSSSGGRGYTF

J: TRBJ1-6
D: NA
size: NA
V: TRBV10-3
DNA: TGTGCCATCAGTACGGGATTCCCTAATTCACCCCTCCACTTT
CDR3: CAISTGFPNSPLHF

J: TRBJ2-5
D: NA
size: NA
V: TRBV7-9
DNA: TGTGCCAGCAGCTTAGATGACGGCTTTGGGGCGGGAGAGACCCAGTACTTC
CDR3: CASSLDDGFGAGETQYF

J: TRBJ1-4
D: TRBD1
size: many
V: TRBV2
DNA: TGTGCCAGCAGCGCGGGACAGGGGTTTGAAAAACTGTTTTTT
CDR3: CASSAGQGFEKLFF

J: TRBJ2-7
D: TRBD2
size: few
V: TRBV7-2
DNA: TGTGCCAGCAGCCAAGAACTAGCGGGAGGGTACGAGCAGTACTTC
CDR3: CASSQELAGGYEQYF

J: TRBJ1-1
D: NA
size: many
V: TRBV19
DNA: TGTGCCAGCAGAGATCGGTGGGAAACTGAAGCTTTCTTT
CDR3: CASRDRWETEAFF

J: TRBJ2-7
D: TRBD2
size: NA
V: TRBV5-1
DNA: TGCGCCAGCAGCCGGACTAGCGGAGCTGGCGAGCAGTACTTC
CDR3: CASSRTSGAGEQYF

J: TRBJ2-5
D: NA
size: many
V: TRBV24-1
DNA: TGTGCCACCAGTGAGCAGGGCCGGGAGACCCAGTACTTC
CDR3: CATSEQGRETQYF

J: TRBJ1-1
D: NA
size: NA
V: TRBV13
DNA: TGTGCCAGCAGCCTCGGGAGCCAGAACACTGAAGCTTTCTTT
CDR3: CASSLGSQNTEAFF

J: TRBJ1-5
D: NA
size: many
V: TRBV29-1
DNA: TGCAGCGTCGGGGGTGACAATCAGCCCCAGCATTTT
CDR3: CSVGGDNQPQHF

J: TRBJ1-2
D: TRBD1
size: NA
V: TRBV20-1
DNA: TGCAGTGCTAGACCCCCGGGACAGGGCTATGGCTACACCTTC
CDR3: CSARPPGQGYGYTF

J: TRBJ2-5
D: TRBD1
size: NA
V: TRBV7-9
DNA: TGTGCCAGCAGTTACAGGGGCTGGGAGACCCAGTACTTC
CDR3: CASSYRGWETQYF

J: TRBJ2-2
D: NA
size: few
V: TRBV7-3
DNA: TGTGCCAGCAGCTTAACGGGGGCAGGGCCGAACACCGGGGAGCTGTTTTTT
CDR3: CASSLTGAGPNTGELFF

J: TRBJ1-1
D: NA
size: many
V: TRBV10-3
DNA: TGTGCCATCAGGACTAAGGGGGATGATGAAGCTTTCTTT
CDR3: CAIRTKGDDEAFF

J: TRBJ2-5
D: TRBD2
size: NA
V: TRBV2
DNA: TGTGCCAGCAGTGATCAAGCGGGAGGGCAAGAGACCCAGTACTTC
CDR3: CASSDQAGGQETQYF

J: TRBJ1-2
D: TRBD1
size: NA
V: TRBV29-1
DNA: TGCAGCATCGGGACAGGTTTCTATGGCTACACCTTC
CDR3: CSIGTGFYGYTF

J: TRBJ1-2
D: NA
size: NA
V: TRBV25-1
DNA: TGTGCCAGCAGCCACCCCAAGGAAGGGGAGAAAGCTAACTATGGCTACACCTTC
CDR3: CASSHPKEGEKANYGYTF

J: TRBJ1-4
D: NA
size: few
V: TRBV7-9
DNA: TGTGCCAGCAGCTTGTTGAGGGGAACTAATGAAAAACTGTTTTTT
CDR3: CASSLLRGTNEKLFF

J: TRBJ1-1
D: NA
size: many
V: TRBV10-3
DNA: TGTGCCATCAGTGGGGGAGGTCACACTGAAGCTTTCTTT
CDR3: CAISGGGHTEAFF

J: TRBJ1-5
D: TRBD1
size: few
V: TRBV10-1
DNA: TGTGCCAGCTCTCCAAGGACAGGGGGATATCAGCCCCAGCATTTT
CDR3: CASSPRTGGYQPQHF

J: TRBJ2-7
D: NA
size: NA
V: TRBV7-2
DNA: TGTGCCAGCAGCAAGGGGGCTAGCGCAAGAGGGTACTTC
CDR3: CASSKGASARGYF

J: TRBJ1-6
D: TRBD1
size: NA
V: TRBV9
DNA: TGTGCCAGCAGCCTAACTCCGCCGGACAGGGGGAATTCACCCCTCCACTTT
CDR3: CASSLTPPDRGNSPLHF

J: TRBJ2-3
D: NA
size: NA
V: TRBV6-5
DNA: TGTGCCATCAGTGGCGGGAGCACAGATACGCAGTATTTT
CDR3: CAISGGSTDTQYF

J: TRBJ2-7
D: NA
size: NA
V: TRBV7-1
DNA: TGTGCCAGCAGCTCCAGGACCGACATTTACGGCGAGCAGTACTTC
CDR3: CASSSRTDIYGEQYF